These 23 T cell receptor beta chains came from one sample sequenced in a study of CD8+CD57+ T cells in acquired aplastic anemia. TCR beta VDJ and CDR3 profiling used genomic DNA as template. TCRdb used MiXCR to reprocess the reads, holding one entry per CDR3 protein. The sample consists of approximately 180,000 distinct CDR3 sequences, approximately 48% of them appearing once. Previously, flow cytometry had revealed CD8+CD57+ cell expansion in the patients chosen for sequencing. The specimen was sorted CD4+, CD8+, or CD8+CD57+ T cells (not recorded which) from PBMCs. The receptors come from a human donor with aplastic anemia.

V and J are TRBV20-1 and TRBJ2-3, with TRBD1 identical over 7 bases. Trimming removed 0 bases from V and 6 bases from J; junction bases left unmatched: 12. The CDR3 is 16 residues long. Germline loops: CDR1 DFQATT, CDR2 SNEGSKA (reference sequence). The CDR3 sequence is CSARDRRKGAGDTQYF. As DNA, the CDR3 is TGCAGTGCTAGAGATCGGAGGAAGGGGGCTGGGGATACGCAGTATTTT.

Ten or more counts support this clonotype. The V and J genes are TRBV3-1 and TRBJ2-5; no definite D call. CDR3 length: 13 amino acids. Trimming left V 3 bases short and J 7 bases short, with 12 bases between. Germline assignment: CDR1 LGHDT and CDR2 YNNKEL (reference sequence). CDR3: CASSHTPVGTQYF. The CDR3 DNA reads as TGTGCCAGCAGCCATACGCCCGTGGGGACCCAGTACTTC.

Many counts were recorded for this clonotype. The chain is built from TRBV4-1 and TRBJ1-2; unclear D gene. Trimming left V 0 bases short and J 4 bases short, with 6 bases between. The CDR3 is made up of 13 amino acids. From germline, CDR1 is MGHRA and CDR2 YSYEKL. CDR3 coding DNA: TGCGCCAGCAGCCAAGATTTGGCCTATGGCTACACCTTC. This codes for CASSQDLAYGYTF.

J is TRBJ2-3 and V is TRBV7-2, with a possible D match to TRBD2 (6 bases). The CDR3 consists of 15 residues. V lost 0 bases and J lost 3, with 10 bases in between. Germline CDR1 and CDR2: SGHTA and FQGNSA. CDR3 bases: TGTGCCAGCAGCTTAGCCGGACTACCGACAGATACGCAGTATTTT. Encoded protein: CASSLAGLPTDTQYF. Looking up the rest from reference TRBV7-2 and TRBJ2-3 gives the full variable domain: GAGVSQSPSNKVTEKGKDVELRCDPISGHTALYWYRQSLGQGLEFLIYFQGNSAPDKSGLPSDRFSAERTGGSVSTLTIQRTQQEDSAVYLCASSLAGLPTDTQYFGPGTRLTVL.

The table lists this clonotype with many counts. The rearrangement joins TRBV29-1 to TRBJ2-1, with a tentative D call TRBD2 (5 bases). The CDR3 is 14 amino acids. Trimming removed 4 bases at V and 4 bases at J, with 14 bases between. Germline CDR1 is SQVTM and CDR2 is ANQGSEA. The CDR3 loop is CSVGLSGIYNEQFF. Here the CDR3 DNA reads TGCAGCGTTGGGCTATCGGGGATTTACAATGAGCAGTTCTTC.

This clonotype was seen many times. V usage is TRBV4-1 and J usage is TRBJ1-2; 7 bases align to TRBD1. Germline CDR1 and CDR2: MGHRA and YSYEKL. This CDR3 comprises 16 residues. V lost 0 bases, J lost 0 bases, and 4 bases stayed unmatched. The CDR3: CASSQDRDSANYGYTF. CDR3 sequence (DNA): TGCGCCAGCAGCCAAGATCGGGACAGCGCTAACTATGGCTACACCTTC.

This clonotype occurred many times. The rearrangement uses TRBV5-6 and TRBJ1-6; 7 nucleotides agree with TRBD1. CDR1 and CDR2 (germline): SGHDT, YYEEEE. The CDR3 covers 14 residues. V gave up 4 bases and J gave up 6 bases; unmatched junction bases: 4. The DNA of the CDR3 is TGTGCCAGCAGCACAGGGGTCGGTAATTCACCCCTCCACTTT. It translates to CASSTGVGNSPLHF.

The chain joins TRBV24-1 to TRBJ2-7, with D tentatively TRBD1 (6 bases). The V end lost 6 bases, the J end lost 3 bases, and 14 bases lay between the germline ends. Germline V gene sequence: CDR1 KGHDR, CDR2 SFDVKD. The CDR3 is 14 residues long. This CDR3 is CATSRGRGDYEQYF. DNA of the CDR3: TGTGCCACCAGTCGGGGCAGGGGTGACTACGAGCAGTACTTC.

CDR3 sequence (DNA): TGTGCCAGCAGAGGAGGGGGATGGTATCAGCCCCAGCATTTT. Its protein product is CASRGGGWYQPQHF. The V call is TRBV7-3, the J call TRBJ1-5, with D possibly TRBD1 on 6 matching bases. The ends were cut back, 6 bases at V and 5 bases at J, with 14 bases in the middle. There are 14 residues in the CDR3. Germline values: CDR1 SGHTA, CDR2 FQGTGA.

The sample holds a few counts of this clonotype. Germline is not matched at one junction end, which may reflect a read error. This chain links TRBV7-7 with TRBJ2-7; TRBD1 might be the D (5 bases). Per the germline V gene, CDR1 is SSHAT and CDR2 is FNYEAQ (reference sequence). CDR3 length: 13 residues. CDR3 region: CASSLAGNYEQYF. The CDR3 DNA sequence: TGTGCTAGCAGCTTAGCAGGGAACTACGAGCAGTACTTC. The entire variable domain, with the rest obtained from reference TRBV7-7 and TRBJ2-7, is as follows: GAGVSQSPRYKVTKRGQDVTLRCDPISSHATLYWYQQALGQGPEFLTYFNYEAQPDKSGLPSDRFSAERPEGSISTLTIQRTEQRDSAMYRCASSLAGNYEQYFGPGTRLTVT.

The V gene is TRBV5-1, the J gene TRBJ2-4; TRBD2 might be the D (7 bases). Germline V gene lookup returns CDR1 SGHRS and CDR2 YFSETQ. This CDR3 contains 16 residues. The V end lost 0 bases, the J end lost 8 bases, and 18 bases lay between the germline ends. In DNA, the CDR3 is TGCGCCAGCAGCTTGGTTTCGCGGGGGCCGGGGGACATTCAGTACTTC. Translation: CASSLVSRGPGDIQYF.

To note about this clonotype: Just one base apart from a much larger clone, this may be a read error. Given the absence of the conserved phenylalanine or tryptophan at the CDR3 end, a read error is likely. The chain employs TRBV6-1 and TRBJ1-5, with D unclear. The V end lost 8 bases, the J end lost 0 bases, and 8 bases lay between the germline ends. The CDR3 is 13 residues long. The germline CDR1 and CDR2 sequences are MNHNS and SASEGT. CDR3 protein: CASDEVSNQPQHL. The CDR3 nucleotides read TGTGCCAGCGACGAGGTTAGCAATCAGCCCCAGCATCTT.

The chain has TRBV4-2 and TRBJ2-1, with TRBD2 as a possible D gene (6 bases). The CDR3 extends over 15 amino acids. V lost 0 bases and J lost 10, with 16 bases in between. Looked up from germline, CDR1 is LGHNA and CDR2 is YNFKEQ. The CDR3 DNA sequence: TGTGCCAGCAGCCAAGAAGCTAGCGCCTACAGCGAGCAGTTCTTC. This gives the protein CASSQEASAYSEQFF.

The V gene is TRBV7-8, the J gene TRBJ1-1, with no clear D. This CDR3 has 16 amino acids. Trimming removed 1 base from V and 0 bases from J, with 12 bases in between. The germline gives CDR1 SGHVS, CDR2 FQNEAQ. This CDR3 is CASSLVPLQMNTEAFF. In DNA form, the CDR3 reads TGTGCCAGCAGCTTAGTGCCCCTACAGATGAACACTGAAGCTTTCTTT.

In regard to this clonotype: This clone may be a read error of a much larger clone one base away. This chain links TRBV20-1 with TRBJ2-1; TRBD2 matches 7 bases. Trimming at V came to 0 bases and at J to 7 bases, leaving 21 bases not matched to a gene. Germline CDR1 reads DFQATT; CDR2 reads SNEGSKA (reference sequence). The CDR3 loop spans 19 amino acids. The DNA for the CDR3 is TGCAGTGCTAGAGAAAGGGCTGCGGGGCGGGGAGGGCGTTGGAATGAGCAGTTCTTC. Translating it yields CSARERAAGRGGRWNEQFF.

In regard to this clonotype: Germline is not matched at one junction end, which may reflect a read error. The chain joins TRBV7-3 to TRBJ2-5, with D hard to call. Germline V CDR1 and CDR2: SGHTA, FQGTGA. The CDR3 runs 13 residues. CDR3 sequence: CASSQGPFETQYF. The CDR3 DNA sequence: TGCGCCAGCAGCCAAGGTCCCTTTGAGACCCAGTACTTC.

As concerns this clonotype: A much larger clone lies one base from this, so it may be a read error. The chain is built from TRBV20-1 and TRBJ2-1; 14 nucleotides align to TRBD2. The CDR3 runs 14 residues. Germline V CDR1 and CDR2: DFQATT, SNEGSKA (reference sequence). The CDR3, as DNA: TGCAGTGCTTTTGTTCTGACTAGCGGGAGGGGGCAGCTCTTC. Translation gives CSAFVLTSGRGQLF.

On this clonotype: Being one base from a much bigger clone, this may be a read error. The V gene is TRBV3-1, the J gene TRBJ2-1, with D maybe TRBD2 (5 bases). The CDR3 extends over 15 amino acids. V gave up 1 base and J gave up 8 bases, with 15 bases separating them. Germline V gives CDR1 LGHDT, CDR2 YNNKEL (reference sequence). The CDR3 coding sequence is TGTGCCAGCAGCCAAGTGTACCGGGGAGACGATGAGCAGTTCTTC. Protein: CASSQVYRGDDEQFF.

This clonotype has ten or more counts. The chain has TRBV7-9 and TRBJ2-6; TRBD2 matches 7 bases. The V gene's germline CDR1 is SEHNR and CDR2 FQNEAQ (reference sequence). The CDR3 extends over 15 amino acids. The junction had 3 bases not matched to a gene; V was cut back by 5 bases and J by 2 bases. In DNA, the CDR3 is TGTGCCAGCAGCCGCGCGGGGGCTGGGGCCAACGTCCTGACTTTC. Translating it yields CASSRAGAGANVLTF.

There are a few counts of this clonotype. The V call is TRBV15, the J call TRBJ2-6, with D maybe TRBD1 (5 bases). The CDR3 has 14 residues. Deletions cut 5 bases from V and 4 bases from J, with 9 bases between. The germline V gene encodes CDR1 LNHNV and CDR2 YYDKDF (reference sequence). The CDR3 protein is CATSPRAGANVLTF. As DNA, the CDR3 is TGTGCCACCAGCCCCAGGGCCGGGGCCAACGTCCTGACTTTC. Supplemented by reference TRBV15 and TRBJ2-6, the full variable domain reads DAMVIQNPRYQVTQFGKPVTLSCSQTLNHNVMYWYQQKSSQAPKLLFHYYDKDFNNEADTPDNFQSRRPNTSFCFLDIRSPGLGDTAMYLCATSPRAGANVLTFGAGSRLTVL.

This clonotype was picked up many times. This rearrangement joins TRBV20-1 to TRBJ1-4; D gene unclear. The germline V and J ends were trimmed by 0 bases and 2 bases, with 4 bases remaining between them. Germline V gene lookup returns CDR1 DFQATT and CDR2 SNEGSKA (reference sequence). This CDR3 contains 13 residues. The CDR3 here is CSARDTTNEKLFF. DNA of the CDR3: TGCAGTGCTAGAGATACGACTAATGAAAAACTGTTTTTT.

The V call is TRBV12-5, the J call TRBJ2-7, with 7 bases fitting TRBD1. This CDR3 has 14 residues. With 6 bases clipped from V and 3 bases from J, the junction kept 8 bases outside the gene matches. Per the germline V gene, CDR1 is LGHNT and CDR2 is FRNRAP. The CDR3 bases are TGTGCTAGTGGCTCCAGGGGGTCCCTCTACGAGCAGTACTTC. The encoded protein is CASGSRGSLYEQYF.

The CDR3 DNA sequence: TGTGCCACCAGTGATTTGCGGGCGGGAGTGACAGATACGCAGTATTTT. Protein product: CATSDLRAGVTDTQYF. The chain joins TRBV24-1 to TRBJ2-3, with TRBD2 identical over 7 bases. Germline V gives CDR1 KGHDR, CDR2 SFDVKD. V shed 0 bases, J shed 3 bases, and the junction held 5 bases outside the gene matches. CDR3 size: 16 residues.